This TCR beta chain came from a study of graft-versus-host responses after intestinal transplantation. J was trimmed by 4 bases and V by 4 bases; bases with no gene match: 6. The CDR3 runs to 16 residues. CDR1 is SGHNT and CDR2 is YYREEE in the germline V gene (reference sequence). Generated by immunoSEQ multiplex PCR, the TCRdb table keeps only in-frame clones and is missing some. The sample shows tens of thousands of clones, just under 95% of them seen only once. A word on this clone: Its antigen is still unknown.

The rearrangement links TRBV5-4 to TRBJ2-2; TRBD1 matches at 11 bases. This TCR came from a human donor who received an intestinal transplant. Sequences were derived from unstimulated CD8+ T cells sorted from spleen or lymph node cells, sampled before intestinal transplant. CDR3 loop: CASSPGQGVTTGELFF. In DNA form, the CDR3 reads TGTGCCAGCAGCCCGGGACAGGGGGTAACCACCGGGGAGCTGTTTTTT.